This entry features one T cell receptor (beta chain) sequence. Authors' analysis steps: By means of reference gene primer amplification, nucleated cell counts were estimated. Profiling relied on immunoSEQ multiplex PCR, and the TCRdb table lists in-frame clones only, not all of them. For V, J and clone size, that table is used; D and trimming come from the DNA. The data contain around 84,000 clones, 80% of them singletons. These data originate in a study of blood T cell repertoires in COVID-19. Study background: Sites in the United States, Italy and Spain provided acute and convalescent COVID-19 samples.

This receptor was obtained from a woman in her thirties or forties with active or convalescent COVID-19. The source material was peripheral blood.

CDR3 coding DNA: TGCGCCAGCAGCCCACCTAATCTCCGGGGAGTAGGAACTGAAGCTTTCTTT. This sequence encodes CASSPPNLRGVGTEAFF. The genes are TRBV5-1 and TRBJ1-1; no firm D call. V lost 4 bases, J lost 5 bases, and 24 bases lay in between. Germline V gene sequence: CDR1 SGHRS, CDR2 YFSETQ. The CDR3 contains 17 residues.